Each of the 16 T cell receptor beta chains below was sequenced from the same sample in a study of metastatic and nonmetastatic thyroid tumors. TCRdb re-called the PCR reads with MiXCR. In the table there are 42,000 or so clones, 18% of which are singletons. Before thyroid surgery, none of the patients had received any treatment. Sequenced input: tumor tissue. Receptors originate from a female donor with papillary thyroid cancer or a benign thyroid nodule (not recorded which). Some clones in this sample may be carry-over from other donors' samples.

This clone has a count of ten or more. The V gene is TRBV7-2, the J gene TRBJ2-5; D might be TRBD1 or TRBD2, each matching 5 bases. This CDR3 has 14 amino acids. Trimming took 3 bases from V and 5 from J, leaving 13 bases between them. CDR1 SGHTA and CDR2 FQGNSA come from the germline V gene. CDR3 nucleotide sequence: TGTGCCAGCAGCTTTTTGGGGGTGCGGGAGACCCAGTACTTC. This gives the protein CASSFLGVRETQYF. Combining the CDR3 with reference TRBV7-2 and TRBJ2-5 gives the whole variable domain GAGVSQSPSNKVTEKGKDVELRCDPISGHTALYWYRQSLGQGLEFLIYFQGNSAPDKSGLPSDRFSAERTGGSVSTLTIQRTQQEDSAVYLCASSFLGVRETQYFGPGTRLLVL.

This clone has a count of ten or more. The chain is built from TRBV9 and TRBJ2-7, with 10 bases fitting TRBD2. The CDR3 runs to 15 residues. CDR1 is SGDLS and CDR2 is YYNGEE in the germline V gene. V shed 3 bases and J 5 bases; nucleotides not matched to a gene: 8. The CDR3 is CASSATSGAAHEQYF. CDR3 nucleotide sequence: TGTGCCAGCAGCGCTACTAGCGGGGCCGCCCACGAGCAGTACTTC.

The CDR3 protein is CASSQLTVSYEQYF. The CDR3 nucleotides are TGCGCCAGCAGCCAACTTACCGTTTCCTACGAGCAGTACTTC. J is TRBJ2-7 and V is TRBV4-1, with D unclear. CDR1 is MGHRA, CDR2 YSYEKL, per germline. CDR3 length: 14 residues. Deletions cut 2 bases from V and 1 base from J, with 9 bases between.

This clone was found a few times. The V gene is TRBV19, the J gene TRBJ1-2; D might be TRBD1 (5 bases). This CDR3 is built from 14 residues. Germline V gene lookup returns CDR1 LNHDA and CDR2 SQIVND (reference sequence). Trimming removed 5 bases from V and 11 bases from J, with 21 bases in between. The CDR3 region is CASSPSSQGLRYTF. CDR3 bases: TGTGCCAGTAGTCCCTCGTCGCAGGGCCTAAGGTACACCTTC. The whole variable domain, filled in from reference TRBV19 and TRBJ1-2, reads DGGITQSPKYLFRKEGQNVTLSCEQNLNHDAMYWYRQDPGQGLRLIYYSQIVNDFQKGDIAEGYSVSREKKESFPLTVTSAQKNPTAFYLCASSPSSQGLRYTFGSGTRLTVV.

This clone was found many times. This chain uses TRBV6-1 with TRBJ1-5; no reliable D call. The V gene's germline CDR1 is MNHNS and CDR2 SASEGT. V lost 0 bases to trimming and J lost 5 bases, with 11 bases between them. The CDR3 has 15 amino acids. The CDR3 protein is CASSEASGRDQPQHF. The DNA for the CDR3 is TGTGCCAGCAGTGAAGCGTCCGGACGGGATCAGCCCCAGCATTTT.

This clone was recorded at least ten times. The chain joins TRBV3-1 to TRBJ2-7; 10 bases line up with TRBD2. The length of the CDR3 is 16 residues. V trimming: 1 base; J trimming: 4 bases; junction bases outside the gene matches: 7. Germline CDR1 and CDR2: LGHDT and YNNKEL (reference sequence). CDR3 coding DNA: TGTGCCAGCAGCCAAGCACTAGCGGGGTTGGGTTACGAGCAGTACTTC. Amino acids: CASSQALAGLGYEQYF.

This clone was observed at least ten times. CDR3 sequence (DNA): TGCAGCGTTGGACATTTGAACACTGAAGCTTTCTTT. It yields the protein CSVGHLNTEAFF. The V call is TRBV29-1, the J call TRBJ1-1; D call uncertain. The CDR3 runs to 12 residues. Germline V gives CDR1 SQVTM, CDR2 ANQGSEA. Deletions cut 4 bases from V and 0 bases from J, with 6 bases between.

There are many counts of this clone. The rearrangement uses TRBV20-1 and TRBJ2-2; 9 nucleotides align to TRBD1. V lost 3 bases to trimming and J lost 2 bases; unmatched junction nucleotides: 7. The CDR3 loop spans 16 amino acids. Germline CDR1 DFQATT, CDR2 SNEGSKA (reference sequence). The CDR3 DNA reads as TGCAGTGCTAGTAAACGGGACAGGGATAACACCGGGGAGCTGTTTTTT. Translation: CSASKRDRDNTGELFF.

As for this clone: It may be a read error: a sequence one base away is much more abundant. The chain joins TRBV9 to TRBJ2-2; 11 bases are shared with TRBD1. Germline loops: CDR1 SGDLS, CDR2 YYNGEE. The CDR3 is made up of 15 amino acids. V lost 4 bases to trimming and J lost 4 bases; unmatched junction nucleotides: 3. The CDR3 DNA is TGTGCCAGCAGCCCCGGGACAGGGGGCACCGGGGAGCTGTTTTTT. Protein product: CASSPGTGGTGELFF.

This clone was found many times. The V call is TRBV30, the J call TRBJ1-1; D remains ambiguous. Germline V gives CDR1 GTSNPN, CDR2 SVGIG (reference sequence). The CDR3 length is 12 residues. V was shortened by 5 bases and J by 2 bases, with 9 bases between the two germline ends. The CDR3 nucleotides are TGTGCCTGGGGGTGGTTTAACACTGAAGCTTTCTTT. Residues: CAWGWFNTEAFF.

Ten or more counts support this clone. Other DNA sequences in the same sample also yield this CDR3. The chain has TRBV29-1 and TRBJ1-5; tentatively, D is TRBD1 (5 bases). The CDR3 sequence is 13 residues long. Germline V gene lookup returns CDR1 SQVTM and CDR2 ANQGSEA. The V end lost 4 bases, the J end lost 4 bases, and 11 bases lay between the germline ends. CDR3 in amino acids: CSVGQNLNQPQHF. The CDR3 DNA sequence: TGCAGCGTTGGACAGAATTTGAATCAGCCCCAGCATTTT.

This clone was seen ten or more times. The chain employs TRBV14 and TRBJ1-6; 11 bases are a match to TRBD1. Germline CDR1 is SGHDN and CDR2 is FVKESK. V shed 4 bases and J 7 bases; nucleotides not matched to a gene: 3. The CDR3 runs 15 residues. The CDR3 DNA reads TGTGCCAGCAGCCGGGGACAGGGGGGGAATTCACCCCTCCACTTT. Protein sequence: CASSRGQGGNSPLHF.

Only a few counts were recorded for this clone. The J gene is TRBJ1-1, the V gene TRBV7-9; a weak D match, TRBD1 (6 bases). This CDR3 region has 15 residues. Trimming pared 7 bases from V and 6 bases from J, leaving 21 bases between. Germline V CDR1 and CDR2: SEHNR, FQNEAQ (reference sequence). Here the CDR3 DNA reads TGTGCCAGCATGCCGGCAACAGGGCAGAGCGCTGAAGCTTTCTTT. It yields the protein CASMPATGQSAEAFF.

Points on this clone: This may come from a read error, since a much larger clone is one base off. The gene calls are TRBV7-3 and TRBJ2-1, with D maybe TRBD1 (5 bases). With 5 bases removed from V and 9 bases from J, the gap between germline ends came to 14 bases. The CDR3 totals 13 residues. Germline V gene sequence: CDR1 SGHTA, CDR2 FQGTGA. The CDR3 here is CASSKGVLGEQFF. In nucleotides, the CDR3 is TGTGCCAGCAGCAAAGGGGTGCTCGGTGAGCAGTTCTTC. Together with reference TRBV7-3 and TRBJ2-1, the CDR3 gives the full variable domain: GAGVSQTPSNKVTEKGKYVELRCDPISGHTALYWYRQSLGQGPEFLIYFQGTGAADDSGLPNDRFFAVRPEGSVSTLKIQRTERGDSAVYLCASSKGVLGEQFFGPGTRLTVL.

This clone has only a few counts. One base away lies a much larger clone, so this may be a sequencing read error. The rearrangement joins TRBV4-1 to TRBJ1-1; TRBD1 might be the D (5 bases). This CDR3 region has 14 residues. Germline lookup yields CDR1 MGHRA and CDR2 YSYEKL. V gave up 4 bases and J gave up 3 bases, with 12 bases separating them. Written as DNA, the CDR3 is TGCGCCAGCAGCCCTAACCTGGGGGACACTGAAGCTTTCTTT. This sequence encodes CASSPNLGDTEAFF.

This clone was counted ten times or more. CDR3 bases: TGTGCCAGTAGTGGTACCGGGACAGGGAACACCGGGGAGCTGTTTTTT. Its translation: CASSGTGTGNTGELFF. The rearrangement joins TRBV19 to TRBJ2-2, with 8 positions matching TRBD1. This CDR3 is 16 amino acids long. Trimming at V came to 5 bases and at J to 1 base, leaving 6 bases not matched to a gene. CDR1 LNHDA and CDR2 SQIVND come from the germline V gene (reference sequence).